This TCR beta chain was identified in a study of blood T cell repertoires in COVID-19. Study in general: The study drew acute and convalescent COVID-19 samples from the United States, Italy and Spain. T cells, B-cell-depleted T cells, or PBMCs provided the cDNA or gDNA that served as material.

The V and J ends lost 5 bases and 9 bases, in that order; junction bases with no gene match: 7. Germline-derived CDR1 and CDR2 are LGHNT and FRNRAP. CDR3 length: 14 residues. Per the authors' pipeline: Researchers report that nucleated cell counts were estimated from reference gene primer amplification. The assay was immunoSEQ multiplex PCR, and TCRdb's table has in-frame clones only and misses some. D and trimming were read from the DNA, whereas the V and J calls and clone size are those reported in that table. The sample includes about 210,000 clones, 80% seen only once; the top ten take roughly 6.4%.

The rearrangement joins TRBV12-5 to TRBJ1-5; 10 bases map to TRBD1. This TCR came from a man between 60 and 70 years old with acute or convalescent COVID-19. The specimen was peripheral blood. CDR3 nucleotide sequence: TGTGCTAGTGGTCACGACAGGGGGCCCTCGCCCCAGCATTTT. Translated, it gives CASGHDRGPSPQHF.